This T cell receptor beta chain was captured by sequencing in a study of T cell repertoires in cytomegalovirus infection. Each CDR3 protein is one row after TCRdb ran MiXCR on the reads. The sample has more than 150,000 distinct CDR3 sequences, roughly 20% seen once; the top ten hold about 2.9%. The CDR3 spans 16 residues. CDR1 is ENHRY and CDR2 is SYGVKD in the germline V gene. With 10 bases clipped from V and 0 bases from J, the junction kept 8 bases outside the gene matches. Specimen: PBMCs. The sequence came from a human donor in good health (CMV status not recorded). Some clones in this sample may be carry-over from other donors' samples. The chain uses TRBV10-3 and TRBJ2-6; TRBD1 aligns across 8 bases. Here the CDR3 DNA reads TGTGCCACCTCGACAGGGGAGAACTCTGGGGCCAACGTCCTGACTTTC. This codes for CATSTGENSGANVLTF.